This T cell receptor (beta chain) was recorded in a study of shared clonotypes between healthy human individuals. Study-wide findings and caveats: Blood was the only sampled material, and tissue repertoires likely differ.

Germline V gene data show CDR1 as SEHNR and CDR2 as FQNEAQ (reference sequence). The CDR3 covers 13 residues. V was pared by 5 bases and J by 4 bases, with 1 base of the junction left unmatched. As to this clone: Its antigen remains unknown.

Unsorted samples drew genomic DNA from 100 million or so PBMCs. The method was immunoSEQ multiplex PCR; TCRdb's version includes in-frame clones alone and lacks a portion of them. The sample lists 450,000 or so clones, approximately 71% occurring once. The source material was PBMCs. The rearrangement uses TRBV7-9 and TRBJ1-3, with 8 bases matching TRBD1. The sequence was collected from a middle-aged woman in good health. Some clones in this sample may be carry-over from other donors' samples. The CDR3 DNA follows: TGTGCCAGCAGCAGGACAGGGGGAAACACCATATATTTT. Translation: CASSRTGGNTIYF.